The sequence of this TCR beta chain was determined in a study of PD-1 blockade in mismatch repair-deficient tumors. Study context: Enrolled about 2013-2017, patients had progressing, pretreated mismatch repair-deficient cancers of around 12 types.

Data came from immunoSEQ multiplex PCR; TCRdb stores just in-frame clones and leaves some out. The sample yields tens of thousands of clones, around 89% seen once. All patients were mismatch repair deficient, assessed by either PCR or immunohistochemistry. This clone came up once. The CDR3 consists of 19 residues. The J gene is TRBJ2-2, the V gene TRBV12-1; the table's D gene call, TRBD1, was not cross checked with the DNA. TRBV12-1 is annotated as a pseudogene. The sequence was obtained from an adult with mismatch repair-deficient cancer. The input for sequencing was peripheral blood, taken 52 weeks after starting pembrolizumab. CDR3 protein: CASSLNPGQGAGNTGELFF. The CDR3 DNA follows: TGTGCCAGCAGCCTGAACCCGGGACAGGGGGCGGGTAACACCGGGGAGCTGTTTTTT.